This T cell receptor beta chain was sequenced in a study of T cells in Graves' hyperthyroidism and ophthalmopathy (dated by TCRdb to about 2019). Context from the whole study: Peripheral blood samples were taken at the time of initial diagnosis, prior to any treatment. Prospective prediction of ophthalmopathy was tested in an independent validation cohort consisting of 18 hyperthyroidism patients and more than 15 patients who later progressed to ophthalmopathy. A discovery cohort of about a hundred patients, roughly 40 with Graves' ophthalmopathy and over 55 with stable Graves' hyperthyroidism, was used to find distinguishing TCR V-J signatures. In addition, the study compared T-cell repertoires in thyroid tissue and in blood from six Graves' hyperthyroidism patients. Following sampling, methimazole starting at 30 mg daily was given to hyperthyroidism patients, and high-dose intravenous methylprednisolone was given to ophthalmopathy patients. The paper reports TCR Vbeta CDR3 sequencing of approximately 140 peripheral blood samples: some 41 ophthalmopathy, fewer than 80 hyperthyroidism and approximately 17 progressor patients. The 100 or so discovery patients were randomly split 7:3 into training and test sets. Results the study describes overall, beyond this receptor: In validation, progression to ophthalmopathy was predicted by the model with 55% to 71% sensitivity and under 85% specificity, a median of approximately 6.5 months before onset. In cross-validation, a model built on a 13 V-J signature told ophthalmopathy apart from stable hyperthyroidism with just under 90% sensitivity and approximately 81% specificity, and in testing the same model reached 80%/75%. Sample size was not statistically predetermined, and investigators were not blinded to group allocation. Most expanded thyroid clonotypes (frequency above 0.001) were also found in blood, which suggests that blood repertoires may mirror thyroid immune responses.

Ophthalmopathy patients had moderately to severely active disease, Clinical Activity Score of at least 3, NOSPECS grade of at least 4, and duration under 3 months. Patients with uncontrolled infections, other autoimmune diseases, pregnancy or lactation were excluded. Diagnoses were based on clinical symptoms, serum thyroxine and TRAb, thyroid ultrasound and orbital computed tomography. PBMCs were isolated from approximately 10 ml of fresh peripheral blood by Ficoll-Paque density gradient centrifugation. Total RNA was extracted using Trizol reagent, and RNA quality was assessed on an Agilent 2100 Bioanalyzer. The CDR3 covers 12 residues, taking in both the cysteine and the phenylalanine. Only the CDR3 DNA is retained, 36 bases long and in frame from the first base. The CDR1 and CDR2 encoded by the germline V gene are KGHDR and SFDVKD. The trim is 8 bases for V and 7 bases for J, with a gap of 13 bases between the germline ends.

This clonotype was found a few times. The specificity of this receptor is unknown. Base qualities are not at hand, and no much larger clone is one base apart. The TCR beta CDR3 regions were amplified from the RNA transcripts. A first-round RT-PCR of the TCR CDR3 used the HTBI primer set with the Qiagen OneStep RT-PCR kit. A second multiplex PCR round built the libraries, followed by size selection and purification. Libraries were sequenced paired-end with 100 bp reads on an Illumina HiSeq2000. The authors processed their data as follows. SOAPnuke was used to process the raw data, throwing out any read that contained adapters or uncalled bases, had a mean Phred below 15, or lacked an exact constant-primer or identifier match. High-quality paired reads were merged with COPE v1.2.5, and unique nucleotide sequences were defined as clonotypes. MiTCR v1.1 was used to align the clonotypes against IMGT TRBV, TRBD and TRBJ reference segments. Analysis was restricted to V-J combinations with a frequency above 0.0001, which covered about 99% of repertoires. The TCS score was defined as the ratio of F50 (clonal expansion) to E x V (chaos), calculated using BLOSUM62-based TCRdist between CDR3 peptides within each V-J. Welch's t-statistics and random forest reduced around 520 V-J features to 13, which were used in a naive Bayes classifier (R e1071). TCRdb applied fastp at Q25 and MiXCR to the public reads, then kept only in-frame beta chains. CDR3 protein sequences are deduplicated, and each keeps its most common genes and DNA. TCRdb, not the original authors, processed these V and J calls. The sample table lists around 300,000 distinct CDR3 sequences, about 19% of them with a count of one. The ten largest clones add up to under 45% of the sample.

The specimen sequenced was blood. The chain joins TRBV24-1 to TRBJ2-5; the D gene cannot be resolved beyond TRBD1 or TRBD2, each matching 7 bases. This TCR came from a man aged 45-65 years with Graves' ophthalmopathy. The DNA reads TGTGCCACCAAAGGGGGCGGGAGGACCCAGTACTTC. Its protein reads: CATKGGGRTQYF.